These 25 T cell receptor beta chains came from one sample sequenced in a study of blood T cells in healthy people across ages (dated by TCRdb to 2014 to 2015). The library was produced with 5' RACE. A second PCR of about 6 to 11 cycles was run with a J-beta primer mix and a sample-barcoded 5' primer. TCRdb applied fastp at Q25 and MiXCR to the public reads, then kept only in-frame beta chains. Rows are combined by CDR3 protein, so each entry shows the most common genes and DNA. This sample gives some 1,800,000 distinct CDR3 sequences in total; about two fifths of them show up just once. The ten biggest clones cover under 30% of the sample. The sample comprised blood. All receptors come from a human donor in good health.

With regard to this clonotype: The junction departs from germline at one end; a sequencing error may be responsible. In DNA form, the CDR3 reads TGTGCCAGCAGCTCCCGGACAGGGGGAAGCACAGGTACGCAGTATTTT. This encodes CASSSRTGGSTGTQYF. This chain connects TRBV7-3 to TRBJ2-3; 10 nucleotides match TRBD1. This CDR3 has 16 residues. Germline values: CDR1 SGHTA, CDR2 FQGTGA.

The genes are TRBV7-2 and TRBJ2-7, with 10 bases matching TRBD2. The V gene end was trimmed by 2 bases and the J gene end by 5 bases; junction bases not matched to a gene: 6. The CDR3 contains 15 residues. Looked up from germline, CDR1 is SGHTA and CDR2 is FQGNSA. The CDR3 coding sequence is TGTACCAGCAGCTTATGGGGGACTAGCGAAGACGAGCAGTACTTC. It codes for CTSSLWGTSEDEQYF.

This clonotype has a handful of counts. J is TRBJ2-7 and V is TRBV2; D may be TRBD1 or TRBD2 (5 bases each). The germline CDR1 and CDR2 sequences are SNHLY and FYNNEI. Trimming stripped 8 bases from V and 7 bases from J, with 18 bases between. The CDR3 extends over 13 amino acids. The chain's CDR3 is CASGDGHYNEQYF. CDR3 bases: TGTGCCAGCGGGGACGGACACTACAATGAGCAGTACTTC.

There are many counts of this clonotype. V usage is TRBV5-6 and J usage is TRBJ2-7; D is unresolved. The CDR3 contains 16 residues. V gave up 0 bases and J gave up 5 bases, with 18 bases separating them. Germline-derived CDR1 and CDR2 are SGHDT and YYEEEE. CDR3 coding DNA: TGTGCCAGCAGCTTGGCCGGTTTAGGGCTAGGCAACGAGCAGTACTTC. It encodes CASSLAGLGLGNEQYF.

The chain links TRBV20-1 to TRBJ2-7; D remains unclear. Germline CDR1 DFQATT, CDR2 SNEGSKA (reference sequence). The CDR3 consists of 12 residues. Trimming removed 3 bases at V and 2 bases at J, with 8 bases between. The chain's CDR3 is CSASVRAYEQYF. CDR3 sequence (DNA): TGCAGTGCTAGCGTCAGAGCCTACGAGCAGTACTTC.

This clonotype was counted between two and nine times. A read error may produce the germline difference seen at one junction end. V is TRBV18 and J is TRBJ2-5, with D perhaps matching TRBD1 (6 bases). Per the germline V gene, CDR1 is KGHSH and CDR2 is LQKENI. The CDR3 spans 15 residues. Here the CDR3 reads CASTPNPTGGETQYF. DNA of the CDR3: TGTGCCAGCACACCGAATCCGACAGGCGGGGAGACCCAGTACTTC.

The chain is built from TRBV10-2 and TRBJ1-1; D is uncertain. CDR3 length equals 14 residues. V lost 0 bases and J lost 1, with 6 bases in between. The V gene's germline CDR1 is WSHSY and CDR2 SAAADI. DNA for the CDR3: TGCGCCAGCAGTGAGTCGTGGGGGAACACTGAAGCTTTCTTT. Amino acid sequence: CASSESWGNTEAFF.

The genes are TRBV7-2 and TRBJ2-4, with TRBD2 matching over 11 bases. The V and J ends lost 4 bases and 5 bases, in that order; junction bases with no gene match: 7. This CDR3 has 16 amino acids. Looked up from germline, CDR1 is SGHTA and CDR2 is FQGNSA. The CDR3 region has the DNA TGTGCCAGCAGCTCCGTAGCGGGGGGGGAGGAAAACATTCAGTACTTC. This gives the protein CASSSVAGGEENIQYF.

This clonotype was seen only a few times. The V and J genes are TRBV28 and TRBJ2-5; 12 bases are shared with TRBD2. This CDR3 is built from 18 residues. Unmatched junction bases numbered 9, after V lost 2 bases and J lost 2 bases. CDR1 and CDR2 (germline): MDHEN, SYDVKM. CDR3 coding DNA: TGTGCCAGCAGTTTACTAGCGGGGGGGACAACTCATCAAGAGACCCAGTACTTC. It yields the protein CASSLLAGGTTHQETQYF. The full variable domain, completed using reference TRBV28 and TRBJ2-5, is DVKVTQSSRYLVKRTGEKVFLECVQDMDHENMFWYRQDPGLGLRLIYFSYDVKMKEKGDIPEGYSVSREKKERFSLILESASTNQTSMYLCASSLLAGGTTHQETQYFGPGTRLLVL.

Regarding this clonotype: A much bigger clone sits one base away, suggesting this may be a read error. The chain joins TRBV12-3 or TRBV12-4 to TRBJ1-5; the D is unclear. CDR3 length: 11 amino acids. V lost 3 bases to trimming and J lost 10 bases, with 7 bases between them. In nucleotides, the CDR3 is TGTGCCAGCAGTTTTGGTCACCCCCAGCATTTT. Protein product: CASSFGHPQHF.

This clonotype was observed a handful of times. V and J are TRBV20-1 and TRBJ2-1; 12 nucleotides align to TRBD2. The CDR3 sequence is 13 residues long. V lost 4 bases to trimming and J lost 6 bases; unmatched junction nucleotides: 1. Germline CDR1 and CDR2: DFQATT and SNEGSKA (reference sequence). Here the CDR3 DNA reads TGCAGTGCTACTAGCGGGGGGGGCAATGAGCAGTTCTTC. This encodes CSATSGGGNEQFF.

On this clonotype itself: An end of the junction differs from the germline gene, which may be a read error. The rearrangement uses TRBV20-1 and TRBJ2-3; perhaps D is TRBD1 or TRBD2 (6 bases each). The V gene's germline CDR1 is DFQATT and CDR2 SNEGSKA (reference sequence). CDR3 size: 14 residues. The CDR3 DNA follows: TGCAGTGTTAGAGGAGGGGGAGCCGCAGATACGCAGTATTTT. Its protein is CSVRGGGAADTQYF.

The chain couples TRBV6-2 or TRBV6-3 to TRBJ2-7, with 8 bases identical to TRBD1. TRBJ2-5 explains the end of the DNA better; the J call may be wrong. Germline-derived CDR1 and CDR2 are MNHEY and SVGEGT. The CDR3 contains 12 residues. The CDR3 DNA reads TGTGCCAGCAGGGACAGGGTGGAGACCCAGTACTTC. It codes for CASRDRVETQYF.

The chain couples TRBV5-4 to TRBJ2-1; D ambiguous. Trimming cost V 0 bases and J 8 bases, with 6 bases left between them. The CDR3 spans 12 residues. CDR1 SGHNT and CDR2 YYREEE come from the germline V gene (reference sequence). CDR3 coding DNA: TGTGCCAGCAGCTTGGAGTACGATGAGCAGTTCTTC. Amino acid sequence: CASSLEYDEQFF.

CDR3 protein: CSVERDTSYNEQFF. In DNA, the CDR3 is TGCAGCGTTGAACGGGACACCTCCTACAATGAGCAGTTCTTC. V and J are TRBV29-1 and TRBJ2-1, with D possibly matching TRBD1 (6 bases). This CDR3 spans 14 amino acids. V lost 2 bases to trimming and J lost 0 bases, with 8 bases between them. CDR1 and CDR2 from the germline V gene are SQVTM and ANQGSEA.

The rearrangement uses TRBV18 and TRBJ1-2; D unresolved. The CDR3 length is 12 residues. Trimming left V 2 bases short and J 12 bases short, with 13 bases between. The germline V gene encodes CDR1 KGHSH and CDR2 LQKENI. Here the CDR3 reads CASSPDFTGHTF. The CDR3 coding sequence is TGTGCCAGCTCACCAGACTTTACCGGCCACACCTTC. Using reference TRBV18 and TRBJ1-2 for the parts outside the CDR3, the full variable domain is NAGVMQNPRHLVRRRGQEARLRCSPMKGHSHVYWYRQLPEEGLKFMVYLQKENIIDESGMPKERFSAEFPKEGPSILRIQQVVRGDSAAYFCASSPDFTGHTFGSGTRLTVV.

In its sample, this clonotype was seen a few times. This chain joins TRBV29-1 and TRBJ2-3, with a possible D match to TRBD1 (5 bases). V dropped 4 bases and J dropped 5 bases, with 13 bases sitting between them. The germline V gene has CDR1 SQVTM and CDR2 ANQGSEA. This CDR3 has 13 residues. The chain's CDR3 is CSVVGVIIDTQYF. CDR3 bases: TGCAGCGTTGTAGGGGTTATAATAGATACGCAGTATTTT.

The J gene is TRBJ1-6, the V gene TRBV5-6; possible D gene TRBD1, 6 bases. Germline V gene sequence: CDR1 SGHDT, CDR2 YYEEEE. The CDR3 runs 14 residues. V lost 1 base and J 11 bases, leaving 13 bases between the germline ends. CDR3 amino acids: CASSLTGHGAPLHF. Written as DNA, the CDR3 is TGTGCCAGCAGCTTGACAGGGCACGGTGCACCCCTCCACTTT.

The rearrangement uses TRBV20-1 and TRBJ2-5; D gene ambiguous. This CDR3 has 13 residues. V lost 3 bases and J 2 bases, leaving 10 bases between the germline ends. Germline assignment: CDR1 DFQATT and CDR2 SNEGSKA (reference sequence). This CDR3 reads CSASLVLQETQYF. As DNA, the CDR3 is TGCAGTGCTAGTCTGGTACTACAAGAGACCCAGTACTTC.

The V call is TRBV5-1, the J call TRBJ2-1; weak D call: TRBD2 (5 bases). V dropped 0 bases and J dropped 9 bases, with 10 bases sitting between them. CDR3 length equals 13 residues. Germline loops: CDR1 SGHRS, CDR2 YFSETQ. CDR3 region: CASSLERVSEQFF. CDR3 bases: TGCGCCAGCAGCTTGGAGAGGGTGAGTGAGCAGTTCTTC.

CDR3 in amino acids: CASSQGQGIAYEQYF. In DNA form, the CDR3 reads TGTGCCAGCAGCCAAGGACAGGGTATAGCCTACGAGCAGTACTTC. The chain recombines TRBV3-1 with TRBJ2-7; 7 bases fit TRBD1. Trimming removed 1 base from V and 2 bases from J; junction bases left unmatched: 5. The CDR3 runs to 15 residues. In germline, CDR1 is LGHDT, CDR2 YNNKEL (reference sequence).

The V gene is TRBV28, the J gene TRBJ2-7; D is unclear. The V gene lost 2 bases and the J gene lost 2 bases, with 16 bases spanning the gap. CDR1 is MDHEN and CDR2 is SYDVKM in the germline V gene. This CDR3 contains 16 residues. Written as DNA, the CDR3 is TGTGCCAGCAGTTTAGGATACGGGCTCAATACCTACGAGCAGTACTTC. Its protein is CASSLGYGLNTYEQYF. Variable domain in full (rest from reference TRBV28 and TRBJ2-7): DVKVTQSSRYLVKRTGEKVFLECVQDMDHENMFWYRQDPGLGLRLIYFSYDVKMKEKGDIPEGYSVSREKKERFSLILESASTNQTSMYLCASSLGYGLNTYEQYFGPGTRLTVT.

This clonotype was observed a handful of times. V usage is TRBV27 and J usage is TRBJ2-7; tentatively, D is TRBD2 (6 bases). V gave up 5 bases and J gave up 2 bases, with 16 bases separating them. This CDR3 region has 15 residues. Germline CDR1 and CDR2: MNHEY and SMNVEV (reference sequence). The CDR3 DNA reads TGTGCCAGCAGTCCCAGGGAGGCTCTTGCCTACGAGCAGTACTTC. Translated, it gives CASSPREALAYEQYF.

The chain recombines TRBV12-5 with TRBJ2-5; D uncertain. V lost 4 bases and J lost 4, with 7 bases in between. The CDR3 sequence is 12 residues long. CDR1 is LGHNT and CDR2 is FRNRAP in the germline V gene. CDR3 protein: CASGSPGETQYF. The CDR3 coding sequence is TGTGCTAGTGGTTCACCTGGAGAGACCCAGTACTTC.

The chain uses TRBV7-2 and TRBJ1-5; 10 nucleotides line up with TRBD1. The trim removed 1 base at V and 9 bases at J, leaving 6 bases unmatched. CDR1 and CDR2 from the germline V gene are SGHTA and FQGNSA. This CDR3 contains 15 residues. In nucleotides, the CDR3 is TGTGCCAGCAGCTTAGAGGGGACAGGGGTTCGGCCCCAGCATTTT. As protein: CASSLEGTGVRPQHF.